One and the same sample provided the 23 T cell receptor beta chains below, sequenced in a study of T cell repertoires in cytomegalovirus infection. MiXCR, applied by TCRdb to the reads, yields one record per CDR3 protein. The table shows around 250,000 distinct CDR3 sequences, with around 15% occurring only once. Sequenced input: CD8+ T cells from PBMCs. The receptors derive from a human donor in good health (CMV status not recorded). Some clones in this sample may be carry-over from other donors' samples.

This clonotype was counted only a few times. The chain joins TRBV5-1 to TRBJ2-7; 8 nucleotides align to TRBD1. The germline CDR1 and CDR2 sequences are SGHRS and YFSETQ. This CDR3 contains 13 residues. The J segment lost 5 bases and the V segment lost 7 bases, leaving 8 bases of the junction unmatched. DNA of the CDR3: TGCGCCAGCCATCCCGCGACAGGGGACGAGCAGTACTTC. Translating gives CASHPATGDEQYF.

The chain combines TRBV2 with TRBJ2-5; D is unclear. Germline loops: CDR1 SNHLY, CDR2 FYNNEI. This CDR3 contains 15 residues. V was trimmed by 3 bases and J by 5 bases, leaving 16 bases between them. The CDR3 nucleotides read TGTGCCAGCAGTGATCCAGGTGACCCCAGGGAGACCCAGTACTTC. This sequence encodes CASSDPGDPRETQYF.

This clonotype turned up a few times. The chain uses TRBV29-1 and TRBJ1-2, with a possible D match to TRBD1 (6 bases). V was trimmed by 5 bases and J by 0 bases, leaving 28 bases between them. CDR1 and CDR2 from the germline V gene are SQVTM and ANQGSEA. The CDR3 is made up of 19 amino acids. The CDR3, as DNA: TGCAGCGTTCTCGCCTGGAACAGGGAAAAAGGAACTGCTAACTATGGCTACACCTTC. It translates to CSVLAWNREKGTANYGYTF.

This clonotype was detected many times. This rearrangement joins TRBV7-8 to TRBJ2-2; 12 nucleotides align to TRBD2. The CDR3 is 19 residues long. V dropped 4 bases and J dropped 2; count of bases not matched to a gene: 11. CDR1 is SGHVS and CDR2 is FQNEAQ in the germline V gene. The CDR3 loop reads CASSSASPTSGGNTGELFF. CDR3 DNA sequence: TGTGCCAGCAGCTCAGCTAGCCCGACTAGCGGGGGTAACACCGGGGAGCTGTTTTTT.

This clonotype was counted at least ten times. The chain combines TRBV11-3 with TRBJ2-1; 8 bases match TRBD2. With V trimmed by 5 bases and J by 8 bases, 11 bases remained unmatched. CDR3 length: 15 amino acids. In germline, CDR1 is SGHNT, CDR2 YENEEA. CDR3 DNA sequence: TGTGCCAGCAGCCCCCGGGAGGGGCCTTACGATGAGCAGTTCTTC. Translating gives CASSPREGPYDEQFF.

This sequence joins TRBV28 and TRBJ2-1; the D is unclear. This CDR3 spans 17 amino acids. V gave up 4 bases and J gave up 6 bases, with 22 bases separating them. Per the germline V gene, CDR1 is MDHEN and CDR2 is SYDVKM. The CDR3 reads CASSYAQPGPASNEQFF. As DNA, the CDR3 is TGTGCCAGCAGTTACGCCCAGCCGGGCCCTGCCTCCAATGAGCAGTTCTTC.

The V gene is TRBV20-1, the J gene TRBJ2-5; D is uncertain. Germline V gene data show CDR1 as DFQATT and CDR2 as SNEGSKA (reference sequence). V gave up 3 bases and J gave up 0 bases, with 11 bases separating them. CDR3 length: 14 amino acids. CDR3 in DNA: TGCAGTGCTAGGGGCACCCGGTACCAAGAGACCCAGTACTTC. Protein sequence: CSARGTRYQETQYF.

This clonotype was recorded only once. J is TRBJ2-3 and V is TRBV6-2 or TRBV6-3; the match to TRBD2 covers 12 bases. J was trimmed by 5 bases and V by 5 bases; bases with no gene match: 8. Per germline, CDR1 MNHEY and CDR2 SVGEGT. The CDR3 has 16 residues. CDR3 loop: CASSTLAGGLGDTQYF. In nucleotides, the CDR3 is TGTGCCAGCAGTACCCTAGCGGGGGGGCTGGGAGATACGCAGTATTTT.

On this clonotype: The junction departs from germline at one end; a sequencing error may be responsible. The rearrangement links TRBV29-1 to TRBJ2-2, with D maybe TRBD2 (5 bases). Germline V gene data show CDR1 as SQVTM and CDR2 as ANQGSEA. The CDR3 is made up of 12 amino acids. The CDR3 DNA reads TGCAGCGTATACGGGAACTCCGGGGAGCTGTTTTTT. This gives the protein CSVYGNSGELFF.

This clonotype appeared a few times. The V gene is TRBV9, the J gene TRBJ1-6; the D is unclear. Trimming shortened V by 0 bases and J by 10 bases, and 8 bases separated the two germline ends. This CDR3 comprises 13 residues. CDR1 and CDR2 from the germline V gene are SGDLS and YYNGEE. CDR3 sequence (DNA): TGTGCCAGCAGCGTAGGGGTCGGGTCACCCCTCCACTTT. As protein: CASSVGVGSPLHF.

This chain links TRBV27 with TRBJ1-5; the D gene is possibly TRBD1 (6 bases). Germline CDR1 is MNHEY and CDR2 is SMNVEV (reference sequence). V was trimmed by 6 bases and J by 4 bases, leaving 16 bases between them. The CDR3 sequence is 15 residues long. The DNA for the CDR3 is TGTGCCAGCAGGCCCTCCAGGGGAGGGAATCAGCCCCAGCATTTT. Its protein is CASRPSRGGNQPQHF.

This chain connects TRBV24-1 to TRBJ2-7; 9 nucleotides line up with TRBD1. The CDR3 length is 14 residues. The J segment lost 4 bases and the V segment lost 9 bases, leaving 9 bases of the junction unmatched. Germline V lookup: CDR1 KGHDR, CDR2 SFDVKD. The DNA of the CDR3 is TGTGCCACCTCCCCAGGACAGGGGCCTTACGAGCAGTACTTC. It encodes CATSPGQGPYEQYF.

The chain employs TRBV9 and TRBJ2-3, with 10 bases that match TRBD2. Trimming at V came to 3 bases and at J to 1 base, leaving 5 bases not matched to a gene. The germline gives CDR1 SGDLS, CDR2 YYNGEE. The CDR3 sequence is 16 residues long. The CDR3 DNA follows: TGTGCCAGCAGCGAGACCGGGACTAGCGGCACAGATACGCAGTATTTT. Its protein product is CASSETGTSGTDTQYF. Combining the CDR3 with reference TRBV9 and TRBJ2-3 gives the whole variable domain DSGVTQTPKHLITATGQRVTLRCSPRSGDLSVYWYQQSLDQGLQFLIQYYNGEERAKGNILERFSAQQFPDLHSELNLSSLELGDSALYFCASSETGTSGTDTQYFGPGTRLTVL.

This clonotype was picked up a small number of times. The J gene is TRBJ2-5, the V gene TRBV5-6, with a tentative D call TRBD1 (6 bases). The CDR3 length is 14 residues. V was shortened by 4 bases and J by 2 bases, with 12 bases between the two germline ends. From germline, CDR1 is SGHDT and CDR2 YYEEEE. The CDR3 spells CASSIGTLQETQYF. The DNA for the CDR3 is TGTGCCAGCAGCATTGGGACACTACAAGAGACCCAGTACTTC.

The table lists this clonotype with many counts. This chain links TRBV2 with TRBJ2-1; 7 nucleotides match TRBD1. This CDR3 is built from 15 residues. J lost 2 bases, V lost 6 bases, and 7 bases had no gene match. Germline V gives CDR1 SNHLY, CDR2 FYNNEI. CDR3 in amino acids: CASRARDSPYNEQFF. The CDR3, as DNA: TGTGCCAGCAGGGCCCGGGACAGCCCCTACAATGAGCAGTTCTTC.

This chain connects TRBV6-4 to TRBJ1-1; D uncertain. Germline V gene lookup returns CDR1 MRHNA and CDR2 SNTAGT. V was trimmed by 5 bases and J by 4 bases, leaving 17 bases between them. The CDR3 is made up of 15 amino acids. CDR3 bases: TGTGCCAGCAGTAGCCGTTACCAAAGCGGCACTGAAGCTTTCTTT. It yields the protein CASSSRYQSGTEAFF.

Comments on this clonotype: The junction departs from germline at one end; a sequencing error may be responsible. Here the CDR3 reads CASSSSHSQQRF. CDR3 nucleotides: TGTGCCAGCAGCTCAAGCCATTCGCAACAAAGATTC. The chain employs TRBV7-3 and TRBJ2-7; D is ambiguous. Per the germline V gene, CDR1 is SGHTA and CDR2 is FQGTGA. The CDR3 runs to 12 residues.

This clonotype has a count of ten or more. V is TRBV7-8 and J is TRBJ2-7; 10 nucleotides line up with TRBD2. The germline gives CDR1 SGHVS, CDR2 FQNEAQ. V lost 2 bases and J lost 1; bases outside the gene matches: 5. This CDR3 contains 16 residues. CDR3 nucleotide sequence: TGTGCCAGCAGCTTATACCGGACTAGCGGATCCTACGAGCAGTACTTC. The encoded protein is CASSLYRTSGSYEQYF.

In this sample, this clonotype turned up a few times. The chain employs TRBV25-1 and TRBJ1-2; no definite D call. V lost 3 bases to trimming and J lost 6 bases, with 14 bases between them. The CDR3 spans 14 residues. Germline CDR1 and CDR2: MGHDK and SYGVNS. CDR3 sequence (DNA): TGTGCCAGCAGTGAGGAGGGAAGTTGGGATGGCTACACCTTC. Translating gives CASSEEGSWDGYTF.

Notes on this clonotype: Being one base from a much bigger clone, this may be a read error. This sequence joins TRBV12-3 or TRBV12-4 and TRBJ1-3; possibly TRBD1 for D (5 bases). The ends were cut back, 3 bases at V and 2 bases at J, with 17 bases in the middle. The length of the CDR3 is 17 residues. The CDR3 loop reads CASSFERTINTGNTIYF. The CDR3 DNA follows: TGTGCCAGCAGTTTTGAGAGGACAATCAACACTGGAAACACCATATATTTT.

Ten or more counts support this clonotype. This chain joins TRBV7-2 and TRBJ2-3; TRBD1 aligns across 8 bases. The length of the CDR3 is 17 residues. V lost 0 bases and J lost 0; bases outside the gene matches: 5. Germline lookup yields CDR1 SGHTA and CDR2 FQGNSA. The CDR3 DNA is TGTGCCAGCAGCTTAGCCCCGACAGGGGCGAGCACAGATACGCAGTATTTT. This encodes CASSLAPTGASTDTQYF.

This chain uses TRBV6-6 with TRBJ1-1; D gene ambiguous. Looked up from germline, CDR1 is MNHNY and CDR2 is SVGAGI (reference sequence). The CDR3 sequence is 10 residues long. V was pared by 6 bases and J by 4 bases, with 3 bases between. The CDR3 here is CASRATEAFF. The CDR3 DNA reads as TGTGCCAGCAGAGCCACTGAAGCTTTCTTT.

The J gene is TRBJ2-2, the V gene TRBV28; possible D gene TRBD2, 6 bases. In germline, CDR1 is MDHEN, CDR2 SYDVKM. This CDR3 contains 13 residues. The germline V and J ends were trimmed by 8 bases and 1 base, with 8 bases remaining between them. The CDR3 nucleotides are TGTGCCAGCGCGGGGCAGAACACCGGGGAGCTGTTTTTT. It specifies CASAGQNTGELFF.